These 25 T cell receptor beta chains were all obtained from the same sample, sequenced in a study of blood T cells in healthy people across ages. With a J-beta primer mix and a sample-barcoded 5' primer, a second PCR ran about 7 to 12 cycles. From the 5' RACE reads, TCRdb called clonotypes with MiXCR, one entry per CDR3 protein. The sample has 630,000 or so distinct CDR3 sequences; approximately 30% are singletons. Sequencing was carried out using blood. Every receptor here comes from a woman aged 80 or over in good health.

In its sample, this clonotype was seen many times. CDR3 nucleotides: TGTGCCAGCAGTTTGCCCGGGACAGGAGCAGTCGAGCAGTACTTC. This translates into CASSLPGTGAVEQYF. The gene calls are TRBV28 and TRBJ2-7, with 8 bases that match TRBD1. The CDR3 length is 15 residues. Per the germline V gene, CDR1 is MDHEN and CDR2 is SYDVKM. Unmatched junction bases numbered 10, after V lost 3 bases and J lost 6 bases.

The genes are TRBV20-1 and TRBJ1-1, with 9 bases fitting TRBD1. The V and J ends lost 5 bases and 3 bases, in that order; junction bases with no gene match: 4. Germline assignment: CDR1 DFQATT and CDR2 SNEGSKA (reference sequence). This CDR3 is 13 amino acids long. The CDR3 DNA follows: TGCAGTGCTCAGCGGGACAGGGACACTGAAGCTTTCTTT. Translating gives CSAQRDRDTEAFF.

This clonotype was recorded at least ten times. This chain uses TRBV18 with TRBJ2-1; unclear D gene. The CDR3 runs 16 residues. Between the trimmed V and J ends, which lost 3 bases and 3 bases, there was a span of 15 bases. The germline gives CDR1 KGHSH, CDR2 LQKENI. The CDR3 reads CASSPSISTFYNEQFF. CDR3 nucleotide sequence: TGTGCCAGCTCACCTTCAATTTCCACGTTCTACAATGAGCAGTTCTTC.

At least ten counts were recorded for this clonotype. V usage is TRBV7-2 and J usage is TRBJ1-1, with D uncertain. There are 15 residues in the CDR3. The germline gives CDR1 SGHTA, CDR2 FQGNSA. Trimming cost V 2 bases and J 1 base, with 11 bases left between them. The CDR3 protein is CASSLTTAKNTEAFF. CDR3 DNA: TGTGCCAGCAGCTTAACAACAGCCAAGAACACTGAAGCTTTCTTT.

The gene calls are TRBV23-1 and TRBJ2-7, with D tentatively TRBD1 (7 bases). The tail of the sequence fits TRBJ2-5 better, so the J call may be wrong. TRBV23-1 is treated as an ORF (open reading frame) with a function not yet certain. The CDR3 runs to 18 residues. DNA for the CDR3: TGCGCCAGCAGTCAATCTGGGGGGCGGGACAGTAATCAAGAGACCCAGTACTTC. It encodes CASSQSGGRDSNQETQYF.

Only a few counts were recorded for this clonotype. The rearrangement links TRBV20-1 to TRBJ1-5; tentative D call: TRBD1 (6 bases). V lost 1 base and J lost 1, with 11 bases in between. Germline CDR1 DFQATT, CDR2 SNEGSKA (reference sequence). The CDR3 is 15 residues long. The CDR3 DNA reads as TGCAGTGCTAGAGGGGGGGGGGCAAGCAATCAGCCCCAGCATTTT. The encoded protein is CSARGGGASNQPQHF.

This clonotype was counted many times. V gene TRBV3-1 combines with J gene TRBJ2-5; 11 nucleotides line up with TRBD2. The length of the CDR3 is 18 residues. Germline lookup yields CDR1 LGHDT and CDR2 YNNKEL (reference sequence). Unmatched junction bases numbered 8, after V lost 2 bases and J lost 0 bases. CDR3 DNA: TGTGCCAGCAGCCAATTCCTCCGACTAGCGGGGAACCAAGAGACCCAGTACTTC. Its protein product is CASSQFLRLAGNQETQYF.

This chain joins TRBV30 and TRBJ1-1; tentatively, D is TRBD1 (6 bases). Deletions cut 3 bases from V and 3 bases from J, with 11 bases between. Germline assignment: CDR1 GTSNPN and CDR2 SVGIG (reference sequence). The CDR3 contains 13 residues. The CDR3 coding sequence is TGTGCCTGGAGGACAGGAGGCCACACTGAAGCTTTCTTT. It specifies CAWRTGGHTEAFF.

The chain joins TRBV5-1 to TRBJ2-5; 11 bases fit TRBD2. The CDR3 loop spans 15 amino acids. CDR1 and CDR2 from the germline V gene are SGHRS and YFSETQ. V shed 5 bases and J 2 bases; nucleotides not matched to a gene: 5. Written as DNA, the CDR3 is TGCGCCAGCAGATTAGCGGGGGGGCAACAAGAGACCCAGTACTTC. This gives the protein CASRLAGGQQETQYF.

In the case of this clonotype: This may stem from a read error, because a much larger clone lies one nucleotide away. The conserved phenylalanine or tryptophan is not found at the CDR3 terminus, so this likely reflects a read error. The chain uses TRBV9 and TRBJ1-2; 9 bases map to TRBD1. The V gene end was trimmed by 4 bases and the J gene end by 4 bases; junction bases not matched to a gene: 8. The CDR3 contains 15 residues. Germline values: CDR1 SGDLS, CDR2 YYNGEE. The CDR3 protein is CASSIAPGQGYGYTC. The CDR3, as DNA: TGTGCCAGCAGCATAGCCCCGGGACAGGGCTATGGCTACACCTGC.

This clonotype was detected many times. This sequence joins TRBV10-3 and TRBJ1-5, with a weak D call TRBD1 (5 bases). Germline V gene sequence: CDR1 ENHRY, CDR2 SYGVKD. The CDR3 contains 13 residues. The V and J ends lost 3 bases and 5 bases respectively, with 8 bases between them. CDR3 sequence (DNA): TGTGCCATCAGTGATTTGGGGGATCAGCCCCAGCATTTT. It codes for CAISDLGDQPQHF.

A remark on this clonotype: This CDR3 fails to terminate in the conserved phenylalanine or tryptophan, so it likely reflects a read error. The CDR3 region is CASSWIQGALDNEQYL. The CDR3 DNA is TGCGCCAGCAGCTGGATACAGGGGGCGCTGGACAATGAGCAGTACTTA. The chain recombines TRBV5-1 with TRBJ2-5, with 9 positions matching TRBD1. V lost 3 bases to trimming and J lost 11 bases; unmatched junction nucleotides: 17. The germline V gene encodes CDR1 SGHRS and CDR2 YFSETQ. This CDR3 comprises 16 residues.

This clonotype appeared many times. The chain couples TRBV12-3 or TRBV12-4 to TRBJ2-7; maybe TRBD2 (5 bases). Trimming took off 5 bases at V and 2 bases at J, with 16 bases between the two ends. This CDR3 region has 15 residues. DNA of the CDR3: TGTGCCAGCAGTCCAACACGGACTGGGCCCTACGAGCAGTACTTC. Residues: CASSPTRTGPYEQYF.

The V gene is TRBV6-5, the J gene TRBJ1-5; unclear D gene. Germline V gene data show CDR1 as MNHEY and CDR2 as SVGAGI. V lost 0 bases and J lost 6, with 6 bases in between. CDR3 size: 13 residues. The CDR3 DNA follows: TGTGCCAGCAGTTACTCGGGGAGTCAGCCCCAGCATTTT. It encodes CASSYSGSQPQHF.

Notes on this clonotype: A much bigger clone sits one base away, suggesting this may be a read error. The rearrangement links TRBV12-3 or TRBV12-4 to TRBJ1-6; no firm D call. The CDR3 covers 14 residues. The CDR3 reads CASSLIGDNAPLHF. In DNA, the CDR3 is TGTGCCAGCAGTTTAATCGGGGATAATGCACCCCTCCACTTT.

J is TRBJ1-6 and V is TRBV9, with D unclear. Trimming cost V 0 bases and J 14 bases, with 15 bases left between them. CDR1 SGDLS and CDR2 YYNGEE come from the germline V gene. The CDR3 extends over 14 amino acids. CDR3 nucleotide sequence: TGTGCCAGCAGCGTAGGACTCCCCAGAGAGGCCCTCCACTTT. The encoded protein is CASSVGLPREALHF.

This clonotype occurred many times. V usage is TRBV11-2 and J usage is TRBJ2-1, with D unresolved. CDR1 is SGHAT, CDR2 FQNNGV, per germline. The V and J ends lost 4 bases and 14 bases respectively, with 12 bases between them. The CDR3 contains 11 residues. CDR3 DNA sequence: TGTGCCAGCAGCTACGCGGCTGGGAAGTTCTTC. This encodes CASSYAAGKFF.

The table lists this clonotype with many counts. A much larger clone differs from this one at a single base, so this may be a read error. The chain recombines TRBV7-2 with TRBJ2-1; D is uncertain. The better agreement between TRBJ2-7 and the DNA end casts doubt on the J call. Germline CDR1 and CDR2: SGHTA and FQGNSA. This CDR3 has 14 amino acids. This CDR3 is CASIPPDHHNEQYF. The CDR3 DNA sequence: TGTGCCAGCATACCACCCGACCACCACAATGAGCAGTACTTC.

This clonotype was detected only a few times. A much larger clone is a single base away; this may be a read error. V gene TRBV7-2 combines with J gene TRBJ2-1, with no clear D. Germline CDR1 reads SGHTA; CDR2 reads FQGNSA. The CDR3 covers 15 residues. V lost 3 bases, J lost 2 bases, and 11 bases lay in between. This CDR3 is CASSLGTQPYNEQFF. For the CDR3, the DNA is TGTGCCAGCAGCTTGGGTACTCAACCCTACAATGAGCAGTTCTTC.

This clonotype appeared many times. The chain is built from TRBV5-1 and TRBJ2-1; D gene uncertain. Per the germline V gene, CDR1 is SGHRS and CDR2 is YFSETQ. Deletions cut 3 bases from V and 0 bases from J, with 13 bases between. The CDR3 loop spans 16 amino acids. CDR3 nucleotides: TGCGCCAGCAGCTCCAGAGGTGTAAGCTCCTACAATGAGCAGTTCTTC. Its protein product is CASSSRGVSSYNEQFF.

The J gene is TRBJ1-1, the V gene TRBV3-1, with a weak D call TRBD1 (6 bases). Germline V gene lookup returns CDR1 LGHDT and CDR2 YNNKEL (reference sequence). This CDR3 has 14 residues. Between the trimmed V and J ends, which lost 4 bases and 4 bases, there was a span of 13 bases. CDR3 sequence: CASSPRRGITEAFF. The CDR3 DNA follows: TGTGCCAGCAGCCCCCGAAGGGGGATCACTGAAGCTTTCTTT. The full variable domain, its missing parts supplied by reference TRBV3-1 and TRBJ1-1, is DTAVSQTPKYLVTQMGNDKSIKCEQNLGHDTMYWYKQDSKKFLKIMFSYNNKELIINETVPNRFSPKSPDKAHLNLHINSLELGDSAVYFCASSPRRGITEAFFGQGTRLTVV.

This clonotype has ten or more counts. The V call is TRBV7-2, the J call TRBJ2-3; 8 bases are a match to TRBD2. Germline CDR1 reads SGHTA; CDR2 reads FQGNSA. This CDR3 contains 14 residues. Unmatched junction bases numbered 5, after V lost 5 bases and J lost 4 bases. The CDR3 spells CASSRGGQPDTQYF. In DNA, the CDR3 is TGTGCCAGCAGCCGCGGGGGGCAACCAGATACGCAGTATTTT.

The CDR3 DNA reads as TGCAGCTTGCAAGAGGGGTACAATGAGCAGTTCTTC. Protein: CSLQEGYNEQFF. J is TRBJ2-1 and V is TRBV29-1; D assignment may be TRBD1 or TRBD2 (5 bases each). Germline CDR1 and CDR2: SQVTM and ANQGSEA. Trimming pared 8 bases from V and 4 bases from J, leaving 12 bases between. The CDR3 runs to 12 residues.

As to this clonotype: A much larger clone sits a single nucleotide away, making a read error possible. The chain employs TRBV10-3 and TRBJ2-5; D is undetermined. Looked up from germline, CDR1 is ENHRY and CDR2 is SYGVKD. V lost 7 bases and J 11 bases, leaving 20 bases between the germline ends. The CDR3 length is 13 residues. CDR3 in amino acids: CAIIPDGTNEQYF. Written as DNA, the CDR3 is TGTGCCATCATACCGGACGGTACTAATGAGCAGTACTTC.

This clonotype has only one observation. V and J are TRBV7-2 and TRBJ2-5; TRBD2 matches 7 bases. The length of the CDR3 is 16 residues. Germline trimming cut 3 bases from V and 1 base from J; bases unmatched to any gene: 8. Germline assignment: CDR1 SGHTA and CDR2 FQGNSA. CDR3: CASSLGGGPFQETQYF. The CDR3 nucleotides are TGTGCCAGCAGCTTGGGCGGGGGACCCTTCCAAGAGACCCAGTACTTC.